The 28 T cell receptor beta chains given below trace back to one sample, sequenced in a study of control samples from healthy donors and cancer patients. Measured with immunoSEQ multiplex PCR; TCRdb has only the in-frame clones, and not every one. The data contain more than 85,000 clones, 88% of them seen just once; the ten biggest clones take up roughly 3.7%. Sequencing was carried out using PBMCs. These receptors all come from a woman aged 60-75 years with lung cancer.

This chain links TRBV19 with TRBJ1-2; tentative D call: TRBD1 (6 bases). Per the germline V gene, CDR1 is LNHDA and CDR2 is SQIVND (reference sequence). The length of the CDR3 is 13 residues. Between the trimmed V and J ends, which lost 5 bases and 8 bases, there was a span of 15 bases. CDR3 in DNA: TGTGCCAGTAGTGGGGGACACCTCCAGGGCTACACCTTC. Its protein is CASSGGHLQGYTF.

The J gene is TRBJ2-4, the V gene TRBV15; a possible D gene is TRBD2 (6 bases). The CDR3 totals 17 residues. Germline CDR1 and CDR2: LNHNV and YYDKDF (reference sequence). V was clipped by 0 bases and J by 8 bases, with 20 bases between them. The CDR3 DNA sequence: TGTGCCACCAGCAGAGATATTACGGGGGAGCTTAACGACATTCAGTACTTC. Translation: CATSRDITGELNDIQYF.

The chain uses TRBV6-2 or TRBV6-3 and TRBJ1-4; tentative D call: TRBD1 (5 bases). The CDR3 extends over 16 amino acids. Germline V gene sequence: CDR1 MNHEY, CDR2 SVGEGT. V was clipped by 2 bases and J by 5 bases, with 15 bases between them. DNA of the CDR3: TGTGCCAGCAGTTACGGCAAGCCGGGGCGGAATGAAAAACTGTTTTTT. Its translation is CASSYGKPGRNEKLFF.

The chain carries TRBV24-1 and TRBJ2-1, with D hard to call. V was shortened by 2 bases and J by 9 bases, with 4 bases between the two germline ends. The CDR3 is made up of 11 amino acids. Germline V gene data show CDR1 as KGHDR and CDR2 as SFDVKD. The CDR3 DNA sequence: TGTGCCACCAGTGATTCGGGTGAGCAGTTCTTC. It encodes CATSDSGEQFF.

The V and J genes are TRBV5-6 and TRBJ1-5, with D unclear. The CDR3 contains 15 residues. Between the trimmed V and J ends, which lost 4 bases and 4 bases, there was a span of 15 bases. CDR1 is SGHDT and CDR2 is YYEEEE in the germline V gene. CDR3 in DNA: TGTGCCAGCAGCCGAACGAATATTCCAAATCAGCCCCAGCATTTT. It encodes CASSRTNIPNQPQHF.

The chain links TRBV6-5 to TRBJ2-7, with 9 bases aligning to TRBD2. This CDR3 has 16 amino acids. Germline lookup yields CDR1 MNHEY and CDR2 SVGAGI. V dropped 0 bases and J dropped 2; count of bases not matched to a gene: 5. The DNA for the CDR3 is TGTGCCAGCAGTTACTCGGGGCGGACTAGCGCCTACGAGCAGTACTTC. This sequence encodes CASSYSGRTSAYEQYF.

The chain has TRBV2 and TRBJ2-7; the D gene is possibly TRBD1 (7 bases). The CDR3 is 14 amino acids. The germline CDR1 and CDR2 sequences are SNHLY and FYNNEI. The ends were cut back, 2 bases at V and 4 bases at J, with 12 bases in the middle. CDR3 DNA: TGTGCCAGCAGTGAACAGGGGGAGGAGTACGAGCAGTACTTC. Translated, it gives CASSEQGEEYEQYF.

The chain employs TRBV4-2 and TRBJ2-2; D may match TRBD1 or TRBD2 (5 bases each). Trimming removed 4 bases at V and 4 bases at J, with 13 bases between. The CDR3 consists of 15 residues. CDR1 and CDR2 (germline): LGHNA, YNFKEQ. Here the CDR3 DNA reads TGTGCCAGCAGCCTGGGACGTACAGTCACCGGGGAGCTGTTTTTT. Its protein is CASSLGRTVTGELFF.

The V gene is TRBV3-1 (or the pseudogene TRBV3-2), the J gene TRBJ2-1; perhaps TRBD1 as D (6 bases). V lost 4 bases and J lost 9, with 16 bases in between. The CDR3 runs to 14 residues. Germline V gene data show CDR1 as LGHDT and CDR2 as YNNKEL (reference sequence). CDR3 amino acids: CASSPSNQGSEQFF. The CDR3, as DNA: TGTGCCAGCAGCCCCTCAAACCAGGGGTCTGAGCAGTTCTTC.

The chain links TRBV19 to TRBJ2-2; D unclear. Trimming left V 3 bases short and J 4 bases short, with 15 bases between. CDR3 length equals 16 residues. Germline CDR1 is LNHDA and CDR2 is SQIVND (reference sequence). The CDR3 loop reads CASSIIGAGRTGELFF. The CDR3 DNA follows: TGTGCCAGTAGTATTATAGGCGCAGGACGCACCGGGGAGCTGTTTTTT.

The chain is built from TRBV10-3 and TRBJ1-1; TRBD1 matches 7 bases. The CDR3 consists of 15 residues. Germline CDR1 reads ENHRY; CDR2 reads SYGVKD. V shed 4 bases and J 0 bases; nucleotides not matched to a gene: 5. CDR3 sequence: CAISARTGLNTEAFF. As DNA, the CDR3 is TGTGCCATCAGTGCCCGGACAGGTCTGAACACTGAAGCTTTCTTT.

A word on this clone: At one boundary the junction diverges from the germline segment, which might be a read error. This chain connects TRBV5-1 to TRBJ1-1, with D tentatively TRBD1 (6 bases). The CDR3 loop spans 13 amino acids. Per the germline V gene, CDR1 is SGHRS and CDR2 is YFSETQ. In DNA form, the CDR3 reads TGCGCCAGCAGTTTGGGGCCCAGGGGTGAAGCTTTCTTT. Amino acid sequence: CASSLGPRGEAFF.

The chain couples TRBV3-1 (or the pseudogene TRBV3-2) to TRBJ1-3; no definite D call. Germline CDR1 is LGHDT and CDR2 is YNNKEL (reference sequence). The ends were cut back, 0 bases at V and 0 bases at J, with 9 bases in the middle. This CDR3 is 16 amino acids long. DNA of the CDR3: TGTGCCAGCAGCCAAGATAGGACCGGCTCTGGAAACACCATATATTTT. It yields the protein CASSQDRTGSGNTIYF.

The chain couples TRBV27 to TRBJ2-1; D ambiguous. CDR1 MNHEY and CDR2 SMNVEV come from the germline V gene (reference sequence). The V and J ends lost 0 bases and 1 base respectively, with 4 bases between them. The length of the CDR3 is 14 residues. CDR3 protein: CASSLSRSYNEQFF. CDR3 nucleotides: TGTGCCAGCAGTTTATCAAGGTCCTACAATGAGCAGTTCTTC.

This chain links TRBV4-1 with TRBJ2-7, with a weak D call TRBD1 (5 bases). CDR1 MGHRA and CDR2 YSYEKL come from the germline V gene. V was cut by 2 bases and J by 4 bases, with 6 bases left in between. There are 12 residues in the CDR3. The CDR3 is CASSQQGYEQYF. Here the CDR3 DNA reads TGCGCCAGCAGCCAACAGGGTTACGAGCAGTACTTC.

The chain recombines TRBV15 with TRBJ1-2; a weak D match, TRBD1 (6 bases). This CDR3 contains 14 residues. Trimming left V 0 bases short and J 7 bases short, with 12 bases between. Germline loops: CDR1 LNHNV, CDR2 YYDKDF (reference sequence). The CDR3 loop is CATSREGGVGGYTF. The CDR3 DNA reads TGTGCCACCAGCAGAGAAGGGGGGGTTGGTGGCTACACCTTC.

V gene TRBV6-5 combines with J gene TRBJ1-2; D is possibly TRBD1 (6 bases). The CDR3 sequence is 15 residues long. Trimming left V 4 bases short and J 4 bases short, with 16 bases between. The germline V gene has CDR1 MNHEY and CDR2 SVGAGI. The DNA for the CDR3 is TGTGCCAGCAGTTCCGCGGGACAAGTTTTCTATGGCTACACCTTC. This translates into CASSSAGQVFYGYTF.

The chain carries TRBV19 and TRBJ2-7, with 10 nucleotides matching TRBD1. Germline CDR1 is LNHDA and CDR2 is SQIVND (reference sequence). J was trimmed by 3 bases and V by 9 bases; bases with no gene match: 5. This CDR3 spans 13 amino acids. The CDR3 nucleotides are TGTGCCAGCACCGGGACAGGGGACTACGAGCAGTACTTC. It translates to CASTGTGDYEQYF.

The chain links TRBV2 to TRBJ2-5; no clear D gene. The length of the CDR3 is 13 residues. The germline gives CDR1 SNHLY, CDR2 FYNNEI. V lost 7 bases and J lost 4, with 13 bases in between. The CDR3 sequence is CASTFYRRETQYF. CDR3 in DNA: TGTGCCAGCACTTTCTATAGACGAGAGACCCAGTACTTC. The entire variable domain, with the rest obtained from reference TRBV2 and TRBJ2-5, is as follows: EPEVTQTPSHQVTQMGQEVILRCVPISNHLYFYWYRQILGQKVEFLVSFYNNEISEKSEIFDDQFSVERPDGSNFTLKIRSTKLEDSAMYFCASTFYRRETQYFGPGTRLLVL.

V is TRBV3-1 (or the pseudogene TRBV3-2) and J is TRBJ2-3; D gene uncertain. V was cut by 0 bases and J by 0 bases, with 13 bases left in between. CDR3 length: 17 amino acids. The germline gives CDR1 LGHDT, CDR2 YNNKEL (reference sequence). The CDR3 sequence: CASSQEVGFLSTDTQYF. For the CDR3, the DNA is TGTGCCAGCAGCCAAGAAGTGGGCTTCCTGAGCACAGATACGCAGTATTTT.

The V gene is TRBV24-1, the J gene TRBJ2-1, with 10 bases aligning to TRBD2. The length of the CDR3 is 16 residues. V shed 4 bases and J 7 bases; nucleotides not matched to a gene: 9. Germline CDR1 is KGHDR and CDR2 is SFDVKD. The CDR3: CATSDGDSGRLNEQFF. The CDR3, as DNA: TGTGCCACCAGTGACGGGGATAGCGGGAGGTTGAATGAGCAGTTCTTC.

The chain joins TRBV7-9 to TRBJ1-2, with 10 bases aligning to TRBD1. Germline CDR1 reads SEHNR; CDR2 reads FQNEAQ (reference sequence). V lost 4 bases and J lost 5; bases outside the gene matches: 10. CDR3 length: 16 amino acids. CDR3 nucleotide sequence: TGTGCCAGCAGCTCACCGGGACAGGGGTTGGGTTATGGCTACACCTTC. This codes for CASSSPGQGLGYGYTF. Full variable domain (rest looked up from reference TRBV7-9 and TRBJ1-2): DTGVSQNPRHKITKRGQNVTFRCDPISEHNRLYWYRQTLGQGPEFLTYFQNEAQLEKSRLLSDRFSAERPKGSFSTLEIQRTEQGDSAMYLCASSSPGQGLGYGYTFGSGTRLTVV.

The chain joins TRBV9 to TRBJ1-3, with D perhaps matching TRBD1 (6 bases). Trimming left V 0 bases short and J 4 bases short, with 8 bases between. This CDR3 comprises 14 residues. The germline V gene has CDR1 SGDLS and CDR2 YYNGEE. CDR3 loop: CASSVETGGNTIYF. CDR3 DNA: TGTGCCAGCAGCGTAGAGACAGGAGGAAACACCATATATTTT.

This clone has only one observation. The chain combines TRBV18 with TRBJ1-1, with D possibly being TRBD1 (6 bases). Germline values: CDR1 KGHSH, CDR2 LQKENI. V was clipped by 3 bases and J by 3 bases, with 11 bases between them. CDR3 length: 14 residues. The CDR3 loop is CASSPRAGDTEAFF. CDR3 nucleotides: TGTGCCAGCTCACCTCGGGCAGGGGACACTGAAGCTTTCTTT.

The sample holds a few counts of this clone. The CDR3 is CASSSGQALGANVLTF. The CDR3 bases are TGCGCCAGCAGCTCCGGACAGGCCCTTGGGGCCAACGTCCTGACTTTC. V gene TRBV5-1 combines with J gene TRBJ2-6, with TRBD1 matching over 7 bases. This CDR3 is built from 16 residues. The germline gives CDR1 SGHRS, CDR2 YFSETQ. J lost 3 bases, V lost 3 bases, and 6 bases had no gene match.

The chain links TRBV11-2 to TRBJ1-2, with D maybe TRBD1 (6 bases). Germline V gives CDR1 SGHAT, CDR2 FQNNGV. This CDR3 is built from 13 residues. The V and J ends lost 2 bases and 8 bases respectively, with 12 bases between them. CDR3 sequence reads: CASSLRQVGGYTF. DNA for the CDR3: TGTGCCAGCAGCTTAAGACAGGTCGGAGGCTACACCTTC.

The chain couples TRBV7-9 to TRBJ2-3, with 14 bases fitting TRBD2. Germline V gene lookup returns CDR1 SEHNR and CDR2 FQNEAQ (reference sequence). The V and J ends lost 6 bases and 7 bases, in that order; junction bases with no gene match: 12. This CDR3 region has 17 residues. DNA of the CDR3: TGTGCCAGCAGTCAGACTAGCGGGGGGGCCAAGGCGAATACGCAGTATTTT. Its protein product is CASSQTSGGAKANTQYF.

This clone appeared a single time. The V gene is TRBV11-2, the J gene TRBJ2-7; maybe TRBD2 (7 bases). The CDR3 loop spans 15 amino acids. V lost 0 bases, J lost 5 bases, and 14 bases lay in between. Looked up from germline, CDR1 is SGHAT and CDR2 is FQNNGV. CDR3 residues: CASSLEGGASHEQYF. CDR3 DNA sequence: TGTGCCAGCAGCTTAGAAGGGGGGGCGAGCCACGAGCAGTACTTC.